The 26 T cell receptor beta chains listed next were all sequenced from one sample in a study of blood T cell repertoires in COVID-19. Sequencing was performed with immunoSEQ multiplex PCR; in TCRdb, only in-frame clones are kept and a portion is missing. The repertoire holds approximately 150,000 clones, 80% to 90% seen once, with approximately 2.8% in the top ten. The sample consisted of peripheral blood. These TCRs come from a woman aged 60-75 years with active COVID-19.

This chain links TRBV30 with TRBJ1-1, with D hard to call. This CDR3 region has 12 residues. Germline lookup yields CDR1 GTSNPN and CDR2 SVGIG (reference sequence). V lost 5 bases, J lost 10 bases, and 17 bases lay in between. CDR3 loop: CAWSIPYPGAFF. The CDR3, as DNA: TGTGCCTGGTCAATACCGTACCCGGGAGCTTTCTTT.

This rearrangement joins TRBV5-4 to TRBJ2-5, with TRBD2 as a possible D gene (5 bases). Trimming pared 0 bases from V and 4 bases from J, leaving 13 bases between. Germline-derived CDR1 and CDR2 are SGHNT and YYREEE (reference sequence). The CDR3 totals 15 residues. CDR3 DNA sequence: TGTGCCAGCAGCTTGGTTGCCGGCGGAGGAGAGACCCAGTACTTC. It translates to CASSLVAGGGETQYF. Filled out from reference TRBV5-4 and TRBJ2-5, the complete variable domain reads ETGVTQSPTHLIKTRGQQVTLRCSSQSGHNTVSWYQQALGQGPQFIFQYYREEENGRGNFPPRFSGLQFPNYSSELNVNALELDDSALYLCASSLVAGGGETQYFGPGTRLLVL.

V and J are TRBV5-1 and TRBJ2-1; 10 bases agree with TRBD1. Trimming took 2 bases from V and 6 from J; bases not matched to a gene: 8. Germline V gene lookup returns CDR1 SGHRS and CDR2 YFSETQ. The CDR3 has 16 residues. This chain's CDR3 is CASSLSGTGDVNEQFF. CDR3 in DNA: TGCGCCAGCAGCTTATCCGGGACAGGGGATGTCAATGAGCAGTTCTTC. Looking up the rest from reference TRBV5-1 and TRBJ2-1 gives the full variable domain: KAGVTQTPRYLIKTRGQQVTLSCSPISGHRSVSWYQQTPGQGLQFLFEYFSETQRNKGNFPGRFSGRQFSNSRSEMNVSTLELGDSALYLCASSLSGTGDVNEQFFGPGTRLTVL.

The rearrangement uses TRBV28 and TRBJ1-5; D possibly corresponds to TRBD1 (6 bases). The CDR3 covers 14 residues. CDR1 is MDHEN and CDR2 is SYDVKM in the germline V gene. V was shortened by 4 bases and J by 9 bases, with 16 bases between the two germline ends. CDR3 loop: CASSSGQSRRPQHF. In DNA form, the CDR3 reads TGTGCCAGCAGTTCTGGACAGTCGCGGAGGCCCCAGCATTTT.

CDR3 amino acids: CASSLSPGVQPQHF. The CDR3 DNA reads as TGTGCCAGCAGCTTATCTCCAGGGGTACAGCCCCAGCATTTT. This rearrangement joins TRBV7-2 to TRBJ1-5, with a possible D match to TRBD1 (6 bases). Germline assignment: CDR1 SGHTA and CDR2 FQGNSA. The CDR3 has 14 residues. The V and J ends lost 2 bases and 7 bases respectively, with 12 bases between them. The full variable domain, its missing parts supplied by reference TRBV7-2 and TRBJ1-5, is GAGVSQSPSNKVTEKGKDVELRCDPISGHTALYWYRQSLGQGLEFLIYFQGNSAPDKSGLPSDRFSAERTGGSVSTLTIQRTQQEDSAVYLCASSLSPGVQPQHFGDGTRLSIL.

This clone came up once. The V gene is TRBV19, the J gene TRBJ2-1; 11 bases are shared with TRBD2. J gave up 8 bases and V 5 bases, and 8 bases lay outside the gene matches. CDR3 length: 15 residues. Germline V gene data show CDR1 as LNHDA and CDR2 as SQIVND (reference sequence). CDR3 bases: TGTGCCAGTAGTGAAACTAGCGGGAGCTGGGATGAGCAGTTCTTC. This gives the protein CASSETSGSWDEQFF.

V and J are TRBV5-1 and TRBJ2-2; TRBD2 matches at 9 bases. The CDR3 consists of 16 residues. CDR1 and CDR2 (germline): SGHRS, YFSETQ. V lost 3 bases to trimming and J lost 0 bases; unmatched junction nucleotides: 3. The DNA of the CDR3 is TGCGCCAGCAGCTATCGACTAGCGGCGAACACCGGGGAGCTGTTTTTT. This gives the protein CASSYRLAANTGELFF.

The chain joins TRBV2 to TRBJ2-7; D not certain. Germline assignment: CDR1 SNHLY and CDR2 FYNNEI. V dropped 6 bases and J dropped 6 bases, with 6 bases sitting between them. This CDR3 contains 10 residues. CDR3 nucleotides: TGTGCCAGCAGAGCCGGCGAGCAGTACTTC. Translation gives CASRAGEQYF.

This chain connects TRBV2 to TRBJ1-5; 9 nucleotides align to TRBD1. The junction had 7 bases not matched to a gene; V was cut back by 6 bases and J by 4 bases. CDR1 and CDR2 (germline): SNHLY, FYNNEI. The CDR3 spans 15 residues. CDR3 loop: CASSPTGGGNQPQHF. DNA for the CDR3: TGTGCCAGCAGCCCGACAGGGGGTGGAAATCAGCCCCAGCATTTT.

The V call is TRBV5-1, the J call TRBJ1-2, with 7 bases that match TRBD1. After removal of 6 bases from V and 4 bases from J, the junction contained 15 bases not matched to a gene. Germline values: CDR1 SGHRS, CDR2 YFSETQ. The CDR3 runs 16 residues. The CDR3 is CASKQDGTGVGYGYTF. CDR3 nucleotides: TGCGCCAGCAAACAAGACGGAACAGGGGTGGGCTATGGCTACACCTTC.

The chain combines TRBV9 with TRBJ2-3; TRBD2 matches at 13 bases. Per germline, CDR1 SGDLS and CDR2 YYNGEE. The CDR3 runs to 19 residues. After removal of 4 bases from V and 0 bases from J, the junction contained 11 bases not matched to a gene. The CDR3 sequence: CASSPLGTSGVVSTDTQYF. In DNA form, the CDR3 reads TGTGCCAGCAGCCCTTTGGGGACTAGCGGGGTCGTAAGCACAGATACGCAGTATTTT.

The CDR3 region has the DNA TGTGCCAGCAGCTTAAGGGCGGGAGGGAGCACAGATACGCAGTATTTT. Protein product: CASSLRAGGSTDTQYF. This chain connects TRBV5-4 to TRBJ2-3; 9 bases are shared with TRBD2. V lost 2 bases to trimming and J lost 0 bases; unmatched junction nucleotides: 4. Germline assignment: CDR1 SGHNT and CDR2 YYREEE (reference sequence). The CDR3 has 16 residues.

The CDR3 spells CAARGGAGFYGYTF. The CDR3 bases are TGTGCCGCGCGGGGGGGCGCTGGGTTTTATGGCTACACCTTC. The rearrangement joins TRBV6-5 to TRBJ1-2; the D gene is possibly TRBD1 (6 bases). Germline CDR1 is MNHEY and CDR2 is SVGAGI. The CDR3 is 14 amino acids. V shed 11 bases and J shed 5 bases, with 21 bases lying between them.

The J gene is TRBJ2-7, the V gene TRBV19; TRBD2 aligns across 10 bases. This CDR3 comprises 15 residues. Germline V lookup: CDR1 LNHDA, CDR2 SQIVND (reference sequence). With 6 bases clipped from V and 5 bases from J, the junction kept 10 bases outside the gene matches. CDR3 DNA sequence: TGTGCCAGTAGCCGGGCCGGGACTAGCGCCCACGAGCAGTACTTC. Translated: CASSRAGTSAHEQYF.

The V call is TRBV7-8, the J call TRBJ2-3, with a tentative D call TRBD2 (5 bases). The CDR3 has 16 amino acids. V lost 1 base and J 3 bases, leaving 14 bases between the germline ends. From germline, CDR1 is SGHVS and CDR2 FQNEAQ. The CDR3 DNA follows: TGTGCCAGCAGCTTAGTTCGGGGTCGGAGGACAGATACGCAGTATTTT. Amino acids: CASSLVRGRRTDTQYF.

In the case of this clone: This sample also contains other DNA sequences that code for the same CDR3. For the CDR3, the DNA is TGTGCCAGCAGCCAAGATTTACAGGGTAATGAAAAACTGTTTTTT. It codes for CASSQDLQGNEKLFF. This chain uses TRBV4-2 with TRBJ1-4; tentatively, D is TRBD1 (6 bases). The CDR3 runs 15 residues. V was cut by 0 bases and J by 4 bases, with 9 bases left in between. Germline CDR1 is LGHNA and CDR2 is YNFKEQ.

The CDR3 is CASRGTGGYSPLHF. CDR3 bases: TGTGCCAGTAGGGGGACAGGGGGCTATTCACCCCTCCACTTT. The chain has TRBV19 and TRBJ1-6, with 12 positions matching TRBD1. V trimming: 6 bases; J trimming: 8 bases; junction bases outside the gene matches: 2. The germline CDR1 and CDR2 sequences are LNHDA and SQIVND (reference sequence). The CDR3 contains 14 residues.

The chain combines TRBV10-2 with TRBJ2-7, with 11 bases that match TRBD2. The junction had 5 bases not matched to a gene; V was cut back by 7 bases and J by 3 bases. CDR1 and CDR2 from the germline V gene are WSHSY and SAAADI. CDR3 length: 14 residues. CDR3 coding DNA: TGCGCCAGCAAGGCTAGCGGGAGGAACTACGAGCAGTACTTC. It is translated as CASKASGRNYEQYF.

This clone was detected a few times. The V gene is TRBV5-1, the J gene TRBJ1-2; D is uncertain. The CDR3 spans 14 residues. CDR1 and CDR2 from the germline V gene are SGHRS and YFSETQ. V was shortened by 1 base and J by 1 base, with 8 bases between the two germline ends. The CDR3, as DNA: TGCGCCAGCAGCTTGTCTGGCATTAACTATGGCTACACCTTC. Translated, it gives CASSLSGINYGYTF.

The chain has TRBV5-5 and TRBJ2-5; D is unresolved. The length of the CDR3 is 11 residues. The V end lost 2 bases, the J end lost 5 bases, and 4 bases lay between the germline ends. CDR1 is SGHKS, CDR2 YYEKEE, per germline (reference sequence). The CDR3, as DNA: TGTGCCAGCAGCTTCGAGGAGACCCAGTACTTC. This sequence encodes CASSFEETQYF.

V usage is TRBV5-4 and J usage is TRBJ2-2, with a tentative D call TRBD2 (7 bases). With 2 bases removed from V and 16 bases from J, the gap between germline ends came to 15 bases. This CDR3 contains 12 residues. The germline CDR1 and CDR2 sequences are SGHNT and YYREEE (reference sequence). CDR3 nucleotide sequence: TGTGCCAGCAGCTTTGACACCGGGGGGCGGTTTTTT. The encoded protein is CASSFDTGGRFF. Combining the CDR3 with reference TRBV5-4 and TRBJ2-2 gives the whole variable domain ETGVTQSPTHLIKTRGQQVTLRCSSQSGHNTVSWYQQALGQGPQFIFQYYREEENGRGNFPPRFSGLQFPNYSSELNVNALELDDSALYLCASSFDTGGRFFGEGSRLTVL.

This clone has just one count. J is TRBJ2-1 and V is TRBV11-2, with TRBD2 identical over 9 bases. Germline lookup yields CDR1 SGHAT and CDR2 FQNNGV. This CDR3 is built from 17 residues. Unmatched junction bases numbered 13, after V lost 6 bases and J lost 4 bases. As DNA, the CDR3 is TGTGCCAGCAGGCCCAACCGGGGACTAGCTAAATACAATGAGCAGTTCTTC. Its translation is CASRPNRGLAKYNEQFF.

The chain is built from TRBV20-1 and TRBJ2-5; the match to TRBD2 covers 8 bases. Germline V gene sequence: CDR1 DFQATT, CDR2 SNEGSKA (reference sequence). This CDR3 spans 14 amino acids. The junction had 8 bases not matched to a gene; V was cut back by 3 bases and J by 5 bases. The CDR3 loop reads CSASLWTSPETQYF. In DNA form, the CDR3 reads TGCAGTGCTAGTCTTTGGACTAGCCCGGAGACCCAGTACTTC.

The J gene is TRBJ2-7, the V gene TRBV5-5, with 10 positions matching TRBD2. The CDR3 length is 16 residues. Looked up from germline, CDR1 is SGHKS and CDR2 is YYEKEE (reference sequence). V was clipped by 0 bases and J by 2 bases; unmatched bases: 5. CDR3 sequence: CASSLDPSGRAYEQYF. The CDR3 DNA follows: TGTGCCAGCAGCTTGGATCCAAGCGGGAGGGCCTACGAGCAGTACTTC.

V and J are TRBV11-2 and TRBJ2-1; D possibly corresponds to TRBD2 (5 bases). This CDR3 spans 18 amino acids. CDR1 is SGHAT and CDR2 is FQNNGV in the germline V gene. V gave up 0 bases and J gave up 5 bases, with 20 bases separating them. CDR3 loop: CASSLDPIGLLNDNEQFF. DNA for the CDR3: TGTGCCAGCAGCTTAGATCCGATAGGACTCCTAAACGACAATGAGCAGTTCTTC.

V usage is TRBV12-5 and J usage is TRBJ2-1; D remains unclear. This CDR3 spans 17 amino acids. V gave up 1 base and J gave up 9 bases, with 22 bases separating them. Germline V gives CDR1 LGHNT, CDR2 FRNRAP. The CDR3 region has the DNA TGTGCTAGTGGTTTGGGACACCAAAGCTCGTTGTTGGGTGAGCAGTTCTTC. Translation gives CASGLGHQSSLLGEQFF.